The sequence of this T cell receptor beta chain was determined in a study of CD8 T cells in Susac syndrome. Germline V lookup: CDR1 GTSNPN, CDR2 SVGIG (reference sequence). CDR3 length: 15 amino acids. V dropped 1 base and J dropped 2 bases, with 13 bases sitting between them. This clonotype occurred once. The authors negatively isolated CD8+ and CD4+ T cells and FACS-enriched TEMRA cells. RNA in amounts of roughly 0.45 to 1 ug was reverse transcribed with random hexamers. MiXCR, run by TCRdb on the immunoSEQ multiplex PCR reads, gives a single entry per CDR3 protein. The sample lists about 150,000 distinct CDR3 sequences; about 94% were seen once.

Material for sequencing was CD8+ T cells from PBMCs. The gene calls are TRBV30 and TRBJ2-3; tentatively, D is TRBD1 or TRBD2 (5 bases each). This TCR was sampled from a human donor with multiple sclerosis. CDR3 loop: CAWSGDAQLTDTQYF. The DNA for the CDR3 is TGTGCCTGGAGTGGGGACGCGCAACTCACAGATACGCAGTATTTT. Complete variable domain (other parts from reference TRBV30 and TRBJ2-3): SQTIHQWPATLVQPVGSPLSLECTVEGTSNPNLYWYRQAAGRGLQLLFYSVGIGQISSEVPQNLSASRPQDRQFILSSKKLLLSDSGFYLCAWSGDAQLTDTQYFGPGTRLTVL.